The T cell receptor beta chain under discussion was sequenced for a study of T cell responses to AZD1222 COVID-19 vaccine listed by TCRdb under 2021. With respect to the entire study: AZD1222 recipients whose second dose came at about 4 weeks and those whose second dose came at about 12 weeks were combined into one group, since spike-specific TCR depth and breadth did not differ between the two schedules. A total of roughly 240 trial participants underwent TCR sequencing, of whom around 200 received two doses of AZD1222 and some 26 received two doses of the MenACWY control vaccine. Trial participants were enrolled by age into 18-55, 56-69 and 70-plus year subgroups, with approximately 150, 30 and 60 TCR-sequenced participants respectively.

Counted from cysteine to phenylalanine, this CDR3 has 17 amino acids. Only CDR3 DNA remains: 51 bases, in frame from the first base. CDR1 is given as ENHRY and CDR2 as SYGVKD, both from the germline V gene. V is shortened by 3 bases, J by 6 bases, and the region joining them spans 20 bases. Note on this clone: What antigen it recognizes has not been identified. Base qualities are not recorded, but no much larger clone differs from it by a single base.

Taken with the paper, the label for time point translates to: baseline before first vaccination. Vaccinee samples came from UK trials COV001 and COV002, including a single-blind randomized controlled phase 2/3 trial of AZD1222 (ChAdOx1 nCoV-19) in healthy adults. For TCRbeta chain sequencing, PBMC samples were collected from trial participants at day 0 and at day 28 after the second dose. Paper-wide results and their limitations: Conclusions about previously exposed vaccinees are limited because only six or seven AZD1222 recipients were SARS-CoV-2 seropositive at baseline. The whole spike protein was spanned by vaccine-associated CD4 TCRs, and dominant responses were seen in regions 160-218 and 743-854. Participants were mostly white British, with more females than males. The authors suggested clonal diversity may have been underestimated. No day 14 peak-response samples were available, so repertoires were characterized only after the peak T cell response. The 56-69-year group was small, and its depth increase did not reach significance, likely because of low power. After two AZD1222 doses, spike-specific TCR breadth and depth were significantly higher than at day 0 and than in MenACWY recipients. Epitopes outside the regions mutated in the B.1.351 and B.1.1.7 variants were reportedly recognized by nearly half of the unique spike-specific TCRs.

The CDR3 regions of human TCRbeta chains were subjected to immunosequencing. In the paper's pipeline: TCRs in the repertoires were compared against a reference library of SARS-CoV-2-specific TCRs that had been generated with the MIRA antigen-specificity platform. Breadth meant the fraction of unique TCRs that were SARS-CoV-2-associated, whereas depth meant the fraction of total T cells that were SARS-CoV-2-associated. Using the MIRA data, every spike-specific TCR was mapped to the spike region that the TCR reacted to and assigned to either a CD4 or a CD8 class. Log10-transformed breadth and depth values were compared by one-way ANOVA with Sidak's multiple comparisons tests. Entries here come from immuneACCESS through TCRdb and include only in-frame sequences with V and J called. Some clones fail to appear in such tables; in the studies checked, an unresolved V gene covers under half of the shortfall, and the cause of the remainder is unknown. V and J calls plus clone size are reproduced from that table; the DNA served to infer D and trimming. The sample contains 100,000 to 150,000 clones, roughly 85% of them found a single time. The ten top clones hold approximately 1.7% of the sample.

The specimen comprised peripheral blood, sampled on day 0 of AZD1222 vaccination. The sequence links TRBV10-3 to TRBJ1-4; TRBD1 could be the D gene, as 6 bases match. This TCR derives from an adult in good health. Here is the DNA: TGTGCCATCAGTGACGGGGGAGTCGGCAGGGGAGATGAAAAACTGTTTTTT. Translated, it gives CAISDGGVGRGDEKLFF.